The 8 T cell receptor beta chains given below trace back to one sample, sequenced in a study of blood T cell repertoires in COVID-19. The protocol was immunoSEQ multiplex PCR, while the TCRdb copy is restricted to in-frame clones and leaves out a portion. The sample includes almost 400,000 clones, under 90% of them seen just once. The sequencing sample was made of PBMCs or T cells enriched from blood (not recorded which). These receptors were taken from a young woman who had recovered from COVID-19.

The chain joins TRBV2 to TRBJ2-2; TRBD2 matches 11 bases. V lost 7 bases to trimming and J lost 5 bases; unmatched junction nucleotides: 21. The CDR3 consists of 20 residues. The germline CDR1 and CDR2 sequences are SNHLY and FYNNEI. CDR3 nucleotides: TGTGCCAGCATGCCCGTAGGGGGGCTAGCGGGGGGAGTAGGGACCGGGGAGCTGTTTTTT. Translated, it gives CASMPVGGLAGGVGTGELFF. The whole variable domain, remainder taken from reference TRBV2 and TRBJ2-2, is EPEVTQTPSHQVTQMGQEVILRCVPISNHLYFYWYRQILGQKVEFLVSFYNNEISEKSEIFDDQFSVERPDGSNFTLKIRSTKLEDSAMYFCASMPVGGLAGGVGTGELFFGEGSRLTVL.

The chain recombines TRBV29-1 with TRBJ2-7; possible D gene TRBD1, 5 bases. Per germline, CDR1 SQVTM and CDR2 ANQGSEA. There are 12 residues in the CDR3. V was pared by 4 bases and J by 6 bases, with 13 bases between. In DNA form, the CDR3 reads TGCAGCGTTGGGCAGGGAATCGGCGAGCAGTACTTC. This gives the protein CSVGQGIGEQYF.

This chain connects TRBV12-2 to TRBJ2-7; the table's D call, TRBD2, was not checked against the DNA. TRBV12-2 is a pseudogene locus. CDR3 size: 16 residues. The CDR3 sequence: CASRLGHRGVGYEQYF. The CDR3 region has the DNA TGTGCAAGTCGCTTAGGTCATCGGGGTGTAGGCTACGAGCAGTACTTC.

This chain connects TRBV29-1 to TRBJ2-3, with a weak D call TRBD2 (6 bases). CDR3 length: 13 residues. From germline, CDR1 is SQVTM and CDR2 ANQGSEA. The V end was cut by 7 bases, the J end by 4 bases, with 15 bases between. The CDR3 is CSALGLSADTQYF. The CDR3 coding sequence is TGCAGCGCCCTCGGACTATCGGCAGATACGCAGTATTTT.

This chain uses TRBV5-1 with TRBJ2-3; D may be TRBD2 (7 bases). V lost 4 bases, J lost 2 bases, and 14 bases lay in between. The germline V gene has CDR1 SGHRS and CDR2 YFSETQ. The CDR3 covers 15 residues. The CDR3 bases are TGCGCCAGCAGCCAAGGGGGGGCGAACACAGATACGCAGTATTTT. Translating gives CASSQGGANTDTQYF.

This chain joins TRBV15 and TRBJ1-1; perhaps TRBD1 as D (6 bases). There are 14 residues in the CDR3. Trimming pared 1 base from V and 1 base from J, leaving 7 bases between. Germline CDR1 reads LNHNV; CDR2 reads YYDKDF (reference sequence). The CDR3 protein is CATSRGGQNTEAFF. The CDR3 DNA sequence: TGTGCCACCAGCAGAGGGGGACAGAACACTGAAGCTTTCTTT. Drawing the rest from reference TRBV15 and TRBJ1-1, the complete variable domain is DAMVIQNPRYQVTQFGKPVTLSCSQTLNHNVMYWYQQKSSQAPKLLFHYYDKDFNNEADTPDNFQSRRPNTSFCFLDIRSPGLGDTAMYLCATSRGGQNTEAFFGQGTRLTVV.

This clone was detected only once. The chain combines TRBV15 with TRBJ2-7; D not resolved. The CDR3 runs to 15 residues. Germline-derived CDR1 and CDR2 are LNHNV and YYDKDF (reference sequence). Trimming took off 5 bases at V and 3 bases at J, with 17 bases between the two ends. In DNA, the CDR3 is TGTGCCACCAGCCCCACTCGAAACTTTAACTACGAGCAGTACTTC. It is translated as CATSPTRNFNYEQYF. The entire variable domain, with the rest obtained from reference TRBV15 and TRBJ2-7, is as follows: DAMVIQNPRYQVTQFGKPVTLSCSQTLNHNVMYWYQQKSSQAPKLLFHYYDKDFNNEADTPDNFQSRRPNTSFCFLDIRSPGLGDTAMYLCATSPTRNFNYEQYFGPGTRLTVT.

This chain joins TRBV19 and TRBJ1-3; D unclear. In germline, CDR1 is LNHDA, CDR2 SQIVND (reference sequence). This CDR3 spans 16 amino acids. The V gene lost 4 bases and the J gene lost 2 bases, with 15 bases spanning the gap. CDR3 bases: TGTGCCAGTAGTAGAACCACGGGGAGAGCTGGAAACACCATATATTTT. This codes for CASSRTTGRAGNTIYF. The full variable domain, in which reference TRBV19 and TRBJ1-3 provide the parts outside the CDR3, is DGGITQSPKYLFRKEGQNVTLSCEQNLNHDAMYWYRQDPGQGLRLIYYSQIVNDFQKGDIAEGYSVSREKKESFPLTVTSAQKNPTAFYLCASSRTTGRAGNTIYFGEGSWLTVV.